Presented here are 21 T cell receptor beta chains from one specimen sequenced in a study of blood T cell repertoires in COVID-19. Assay: immunoSEQ multiplex PCR; the TCRdb copy retains only in-frame clones and omits some. The sample lists roughly 32,000 clones, 90% occurring once. The specimen sequenced was peripheral blood. Source of these receptors: a man between 65 and 80 years old with active or convalescent COVID-19.

The DNA of the CDR3 is TGCGCCAGCAGCTTCGAGACTCTAAATTCACCCCTCCACTTT. Its translation: CASSFETLNSPLHF. V and J are TRBV5-1 and TRBJ1-6; D not certain. From germline, CDR1 is SGHRS and CDR2 YFSETQ. The CDR3 is made up of 14 amino acids. Trimming left V 2 bases short and J 7 bases short, with 10 bases between.

J is TRBJ1-1 and V is TRBV24-1, with D perhaps matching TRBD1 (6 bases). The CDR3 runs 13 residues. V lost 9 bases and J 4 bases, leaving 14 bases between the germline ends. CDR1 KGHDR and CDR2 SFDVKD come from the germline V gene. CDR3 protein: CATWGRGSTEAFF. The CDR3 DNA follows: TGTGCCACCTGGGGAAGGGGGAGCACTGAAGCTTTCTTT.

This clone occurred a few times. J is TRBJ1-2 and V is TRBV6-4; no clear D. The CDR3 is 13 amino acids. The germline V and J ends were trimmed by 3 bases and 3 bases, with 8 bases remaining between them. From germline, CDR1 is MRHNA and CDR2 SNTAGT. CDR3 nucleotide sequence: TGTGCCAGCAGTGAGGGCCCAGACTATGGCTACACCTTC. It codes for CASSEGPDYGYTF.

The gene calls are TRBV6-6 and TRBJ1-3; TRBD1 might be the D (6 bases). Looked up from germline, CDR1 is MNHNY and CDR2 is SVGAGI (reference sequence). Between the trimmed V and J ends, which lost 2 bases and 3 bases, there was a span of 11 bases. The CDR3 runs to 15 residues. The chain's CDR3 is CASSYPRDIGNTIYF. DNA for the CDR3: TGTGCCAGCAGTTACCCCCGGGACATTGGAAACACCATATATTTT.

CDR3 coding DNA: TGTGCTAGTGGTTTCGGGATCGGGGAAGCTTTCTTT. This encodes CASGFGIGEAFF. The V gene is TRBV12-5, the J gene TRBJ1-1; D is unresolved. Germline loops: CDR1 LGHNT, CDR2 FRNRAP. Trimming stripped 3 bases from V and 8 bases from J, with 10 bases between. CDR3 length equals 12 residues.

The V call is TRBV7-3, the J call TRBJ2-3, with 11 bases aligning to TRBD2. The trim removed 1 base at V and 0 bases at J, leaving 6 bases unmatched. Germline CDR1 reads SGHTA; CDR2 reads FQGTGA. The CDR3 spans 18 residues. Written as DNA, the CDR3 is TGTGCCAGCAGCTTAATGCCTAGCGGGGGGCCCAGCACAGATACGCAGTATTTT. This gives the protein CASSLMPSGGPSTDTQYF.

J is TRBJ1-6 and V is TRBV28; D not certain. In germline, CDR1 is MDHEN, CDR2 SYDVKM. This CDR3 spans 14 amino acids. Deletions cut 5 bases from V and 6 bases from J, with 11 bases between. This CDR3 is CASSTTEGNSPLHF. The CDR3 coding sequence is TGTGCCAGCAGTACCACAGAGGGTAATTCACCCCTCCACTTT.

The chain links TRBV27 to TRBJ1-2; D is unclear. The CDR3 loop spans 13 amino acids. The germline V and J ends were trimmed by 2 bases and 5 bases, with 9 bases remaining between them. The V gene's germline CDR1 is MNHEY and CDR2 SMNVEV (reference sequence). For the CDR3, the DNA is TGTGCCAGCAGTTTAGTGGCAGGTTATGGCTACACCTTC. Translating gives CASSLVAGYGYTF.

About this clone itself: Germline is not matched at one junction end, which may reflect a read error. The chain is built from TRBV7-2 and TRBJ1-1; D is possibly TRBD1 (5 bases). The CDR3 sequence is 13 residues long. The germline gives CDR1 SGHTA, CDR2 FQGNSA. The CDR3 here is CASSLGGTGGSRF. CDR3 bases: TGTGCCAGCAGCTTAGGGGGTACCGGGGGGTCGCGTTTT.

The gene calls are TRBV5-4 and TRBJ2-5; 15 nucleotides agree with TRBD2. This CDR3 region has 16 residues. Trimming removed 3 bases from V and 5 bases from J; junction bases left unmatched: 5. Per the germline V gene, CDR1 is SGHNT and CDR2 is YYREEE (reference sequence). DNA for the CDR3: TGTGCCAGCAGCTGGACTAGCGGGGGGGTCCAGGAGACCCAGTACTTC. Translation gives CASSWTSGGVQETQYF. The whole variable domain, remainder taken from reference TRBV5-4 and TRBJ2-5, is ETGVTQSPTHLIKTRGQQVTLRCSSQSGHNTVSWYQQALGQGPQFIFQYYREEENGRGNFPPRFSGLQFPNYSSELNVNALELDDSALYLCASSWTSGGVQETQYFGPGTRLLVL.

This chain connects TRBV27 to TRBJ1-2, with no clear D. V was pared by 5 bases and J by 3 bases, with 16 bases between. CDR1 is MNHEY and CDR2 is SMNVEV in the germline V gene (reference sequence). The CDR3 covers 15 residues. The CDR3 DNA reads as TGTGCCAGCAGTCCCCTGTTGGGTAGCGACTATGGCTACACCTTC. Translated: CASSPLLGSDYGYTF.

This clone has only a few counts. V usage is TRBV5-4 and J usage is TRBJ1-6; tentatively, D is TRBD1 (5 bases). Germline-derived CDR1 and CDR2 are SGHNT and YYREEE (reference sequence). The CDR3 consists of 14 residues. The V end was cut by 1 base, the J end by 8 bases, with 10 bases between. DNA for the CDR3: TGTGCCAGCAGCTTGAGCGGGGGTTATTCACCCCTCCACTTT. Translated, it gives CASSLSGGYSPLHF.

This sequence joins TRBV5-1 and TRBJ2-1; D is uncertain. The CDR3 runs to 15 residues. Trimming removed 5 bases at V and 0 bases at J, with 12 bases between. From germline, CDR1 is SGHRS and CDR2 YFSETQ. In DNA, the CDR3 is TGCGCCAGCAGTATTAACCCCGGCTCCTACAATGAGCAGTTCTTC. It encodes CASSINPGSYNEQFF.

The J gene is TRBJ1-2, the V gene TRBV28; the D is unclear. Germline lookup yields CDR1 MDHEN and CDR2 SYDVKM. The CDR3 is 13 amino acids. Deletions cut 2 bases from V and 4 bases from J, with 8 bases between. The CDR3 DNA is TGTGCCAGCAGTTTAAGACATATCTATGGCTACACCTTC. Its protein is CASSLRHIYGYTF.

The chain uses TRBV19 and TRBJ2-1; 11 bases match TRBD2. This CDR3 comprises 16 residues. The V gene end was trimmed by 3 bases and the J gene end by 2 bases; junction bases not matched to a gene: 3. From germline, CDR1 is LNHDA and CDR2 SQIVND (reference sequence). The CDR3 DNA reads TGTGCCAGTAGTATCACTAGCGGGAGCCCCTACAATGAGCAGTTCTTC. As protein: CASSITSGSPYNEQFF.

V and J are TRBV28 and TRBJ1-3; possible D gene TRBD1, 5 bases. Germline CDR1 reads MDHEN; CDR2 reads SYDVKM. The CDR3 sequence is 18 residues long. Trimming removed 2 bases at V and 2 bases at J, with 19 bases between. Written as DNA, the CDR3 is TGTGCCAGCAGTTTAGGAGGTGGTGGGGGACTAACTGGAAACACCATATATTTT. As protein: CASSLGGGGGLTGNTIYF.

This chain links TRBV18 with TRBJ1-6; TRBD1 is a possible D gene (6 bases). CDR1 is KGHSH, CDR2 LQKENI, per germline. Trimming removed 6 bases at V and 9 bases at J, with 12 bases between. The CDR3 runs to 13 residues. The CDR3 loop is CASSEGVGSPLHF. The CDR3 DNA sequence: TGTGCCAGCTCCGAGGGGGTTGGTTCACCCCTCCACTTT.

The chain joins TRBV6-1 to TRBJ2-5, with TRBD1 matching 7 bases. The CDR3 spans 14 residues. Trimming at V came to 2 bases and at J to 1 base, leaving 1 base not matched to a gene. Germline lookup yields CDR1 MNHNS and CDR2 SASEGT. For the CDR3, the DNA is TGTGCCAGCAGTGAATCAGGGGGCCAAGAGACCCAGTACTTC. This sequence encodes CASSESGGQETQYF.

V and J are TRBV5-8 and TRBJ1-2; no clear D. CDR3 length equals 13 residues. Germline V gene data show CDR1 as SGHTS and CDR2 as YDEGEE. The ends were cut back, 2 bases at V and 4 bases at J, with 9 bases in the middle. The CDR3 protein is CASSFGRTYGYTF. The DNA of the CDR3 is TGTGCCAGCAGCTTTGGCAGAACCTATGGCTACACCTTC.

V is TRBV7-2 and J is TRBJ1-1, with TRBD1 as a possible D gene (5 bases). From germline, CDR1 is SGHTA and CDR2 FQGNSA. Deletions cut 2 bases from V and 0 bases from J, with 13 bases between. This CDR3 is 16 amino acids long. CDR3 loop: CASSLFGGRMNTEAFF. As DNA, the CDR3 is TGTGCCAGCAGCTTATTTGGGGGGAGGATGAACACTGAAGCTTTCTTT.

The gene calls are TRBV18 and TRBJ1-3; D is undetermined. CDR1 KGHSH and CDR2 LQKENI come from the germline V gene. This CDR3 has 17 amino acids. V shed 1 base and J shed 0 bases, with 13 bases lying between them. CDR3 sequence: CASSPLSGASSGNTIYF. CDR3 nucleotide sequence: TGTGCCAGCTCACCACTTTCGGGTGCGAGCTCTGGAAACACCATATATTTT.